This T cell receptor (beta chain) came from a study of T cells after yellow fever vaccination. Points on this clonotype: Its target is unknown.

Overall study results and limits: The secondary response was weaker, and its peak arrived faster, on day 5 versus 15.

TCRdb passed the 5' RACE reads through MiXCR, listing each CDR3 protein once. The sample shows roughly 260,000 distinct CDR3 sequences, roughly 13% of them seen only once. Germline trimming cut 4 bases from V and 3 bases from J; bases unmatched to any gene: 6. CDR3 length equals 15 residues. Looked up from germline, CDR1 is MGHDK and CDR2 is SYGVNS. This receptor was obtained from a man under 40 who received the YFV17D yellow fever vaccine. Sequenced here: CD4+ T cells sorted from PBMCs, sampled 45 days after the yellow fever booster vaccination. J is TRBJ2-1 and V is TRBV25-1; 7 bases are shared with TRBD2. The CDR3, as DNA: TGTGCCAGCAGTGCGGCGGGAGAGGTCTACAATGAGCAGTTCTTC. It translates to CASSAAGEVYNEQFF. The complete variable domain, with remaining parts taken from reference TRBV25-1 and TRBJ2-1, reads EADIYQTPRYLVIGTGKKITLECSQTMGHDKMYWYQQDPGMELHLIHYSYGVNSTEKGDLSSESTVSRIRTEHFPLTLESARPSHTSQYLCASSAAGEVYNEQFFGPGTRLTVL.